Each of the 20 T cell receptor beta chains below was sequenced from the same sample in a study of T-cell reconstitution after alpha-beta-depleted transplantation in children. During its preparation, the TCRbeta library received unique molecular identifiers. In TCRdb, the PCR reads were re-called with MiXCR into one record per CDR3 protein. Among about 610,000 distinct CDR3 sequences listed, about 11% were seen once. The material sequenced was PBMCs from the stem cell graft donor, taken from the stem cell graft. The receptors stem from a human donor who donated a stem cell graft to a child with acute myeloid leukemia.

This clonotype has just a few counts. The V gene is TRBV15, the J gene TRBJ2-3; perhaps TRBD2 as D (6 bases). Germline values: CDR1 LNHNV, CDR2 YYDKDF (reference sequence). The germline V and J ends were trimmed by 0 bases and 5 bases, with 12 bases remaining between them. The CDR3 runs 15 residues. CDR3 bases: TGTGCCACCAGCAGAGAGGGGGAGGAAGGAGATACGCAGTATTTT. This encodes CATSREGEEGDTQYF.

This clonotype has at least ten counts. The J gene is TRBJ1-1, the V gene TRBV20-1, with D maybe TRBD1 (6 bases). The CDR3 covers 12 residues. Per germline, CDR1 DFQATT and CDR2 SNEGSKA (reference sequence). CDR3 amino acids: CRAQGRVRGAFF. The CDR3 DNA follows: TGCAGGGCTCAGGGGCGCGTTAGGGGAGCTTTCTTT.

CDR3 in DNA: TGCGCCAGCCAAGACATGCTGAACACTGAAGCTTTCTTT. This sequence encodes CASQDMLNTEAFF. The chain employs TRBV5-1 and TRBJ1-1, with D hard to call. V gave up 7 bases and J gave up 0 bases, with 10 bases separating them. The length of the CDR3 is 13 residues. CDR1 SGHRS and CDR2 YFSETQ come from the germline V gene.

This clonotype appeared a few times. The V and J genes are TRBV5-1 and TRBJ2-5; D is possibly TRBD1 (5 bases). The length of the CDR3 is 16 residues. CDR1 is SGHRS and CDR2 is YFSETQ in the germline V gene. Trimming took 3 bases from V and 0 from J, leaving 15 bases between them. CDR3 sequence reads: CASSWGHDGYQETQYF. The CDR3, as DNA: TGCGCCAGCAGCTGGGGCCACGACGGATACCAAGAGACCCAGTACTTC.

This clonotype came up many times. The chain recombines TRBV2 with TRBJ2-7; 10 positions agree with TRBD2. J gave up 2 bases and V 7 bases, and 2 bases lay outside the gene matches. Germline V gene lookup returns CDR1 SNHLY and CDR2 FYNNEI. The CDR3 contains 13 residues. The CDR3 bases are TGTGCCAGCACACTAGCGGGGACCTACGAGCAGTACTTC. Translated, it gives CASTLAGTYEQYF.

This clonotype was picked up many times. The rearrangement uses TRBV7-2 and TRBJ2-7; tentatively, D is TRBD1 (5 bases). The CDR3 length is 12 residues. V lost 2 bases and J 5 bases, leaving 7 bases between the germline ends. The germline V gene has CDR1 SGHTA and CDR2 FQGNSA. CDR3 region: CASSLQGNEQYF. In DNA, the CDR3 is TGTGCCAGCAGCTTACAGGGCAACGAGCAGTACTTC.

In this sample, this clonotype turned up many times. In DNA, the CDR3 is TGTGCCAGCAGTTACAGCGCGGGAGGCAGGGACATTCAGTACTTC. Translating gives CASSYSAGGRDIQYF. J is TRBJ2-4 and V is TRBV6-2 or TRBV6-3; the match to TRBD2 covers 8 bases. The CDR3 runs 15 residues. Unmatched junction bases numbered 8, after V lost 2 bases and J lost 8 bases. Germline V gene data show CDR1 as MNHEY and CDR2 as SVGEGT.

This clonotype showed up just a few times. The genes are TRBV6-4 and TRBJ2-1; D unresolved. V was cut by 11 bases and J by 8 bases, with 13 bases left in between. Germline CDR1 and CDR2: MRHNA and SNTAGT. CDR3 length equals 11 residues. CDR3 coding DNA: TGTGCCCCTCGCTGCGACGATGAGCAGTTCTTC. Encoded protein: CAPRCDDEQFF.

This clonotype was found many times. The chain is built from TRBV4-3 and TRBJ1-1; D is uncertain. Germline loops: CDR1 LGHNA, CDR2 YSLEER. V lost 5 bases and J lost 3, with 19 bases in between. The CDR3 covers 16 residues. The CDR3 spells CASSYKVWGVDTEAFF. CDR3 DNA: TGCGCCAGCAGCTACAAGGTGTGGGGAGTCGACACTGAAGCTTTCTTT.

V gene TRBV7-3 combines with J gene TRBJ2-3; 10 bases line up with TRBD2. After removal of 1 base from V and 4 bases from J, the junction contained 14 bases not matched to a gene. The germline gives CDR1 SGHTA, CDR2 FQGTGA. This CDR3 is 19 amino acids long. CDR3 DNA sequence: TGTGCCAGCAGCTTAAGCCCTAGCGGGAGCCAGAACACATCAGATACGCAGTATTTT. Protein product: CASSLSPSGSQNTSDTQYF.

A few counts support this clonotype. The chain combines TRBV29-1 with TRBJ2-7; D is perhaps TRBD1 (5 bases). This CDR3 is 11 amino acids long. Per the germline V gene, CDR1 is SQVTM and CDR2 is ANQGSEA. Trimming left V 3 bases short and J 3 bases short, with 6 bases between. This chain's CDR3 is CSVDRDYEQYF. CDR3 nucleotide sequence: TGCAGCGTTGACAGGGACTACGAGCAGTACTTC.

The gene calls are TRBV7-2 and TRBJ2-5; 10 nucleotides match TRBD2. There are 16 residues in the CDR3. V lost 1 base to trimming and J lost 9 bases; unmatched junction nucleotides: 11. Germline lookup yields CDR1 SGHTA and CDR2 FQGNSA. The CDR3 is CASSLGPLAGLKAQYF. CDR3 nucleotide sequence: TGTGCCAGCAGCTTAGGGCCACTAGCGGGATTGAAGGCCCAGTACTTC.

This clonotype has a count of ten or more. V and J are TRBV28 and TRBJ2-5; 11 positions agree with TRBD2. The CDR3 length is 16 residues. The V gene's germline CDR1 is MDHEN and CDR2 SYDVKM. J gave up 5 bases and V 5 bases, and 10 bases lay outside the gene matches. CDR3 residues: CASSDPGLAVTETQYF. DNA of the CDR3: TGTGCCAGCAGTGACCCGGGACTAGCGGTAACGGAGACCCAGTACTTC.

This clonotype was found a few times. The rearrangement uses TRBV29-1 and TRBJ2-7, with 11 positions matching TRBD2. The CDR3 extends over 15 amino acids. Losses at the gene ends were 7 bases for V and 6 bases for J; bases not matched to a gene: 14. Germline CDR1 and CDR2: SQVTM and ANQGSEA. CDR3 nucleotides: TGCAGCGCCGGAAAAAGGGGTAGCGGGAGGGCCGAGCAGTACTTC. Translated, it gives CSAGKRGSGRAEQYF.

The genes are TRBV7-2 and TRBJ2-7, with 10 bases aligning to TRBD1. CDR1 is SGHTA and CDR2 is FQGNSA in the germline V gene. The CDR3 spans 16 residues. V shed 0 bases, J shed 4 bases, and the junction held 6 bases outside the gene matches. CDR3 coding DNA: TGTGCCAGCAGCTTAGCCCATGGACAGGGGGTTTACGAGCAGTACTTC. Residues: CASSLAHGQGVYEQYF.

This clonotype has just a few counts. This rearrangement joins TRBV9 to TRBJ2-5; TRBD2 agrees at 9 bases. Germline values: CDR1 SGDLS, CDR2 YYNGEE. This CDR3 is built from 16 residues. Trimming cost V 3 bases and J 3 bases; bases outside gene matches: 9. The CDR3 region has the DNA TGTGCCAGCAGCGCATATAGCGGGAGAAGGGAAGAGACCCAGTACTTC. This gives the protein CASSAYSGRREETQYF. The whole variable domain, filled in from reference TRBV9 and TRBJ2-5, reads DSGVTQTPKHLITATGQRVTLRCSPRSGDLSVYWYQQSLDQGLQFLIQYYNGEERAKGNILERFSAQQFPDLHSELNLSSLELGDSALYFCASSAYSGRREETQYFGPGTRLLVL.

This clonotype appeared many times. V gene TRBV28 combines with J gene TRBJ1-4; D is unresolved. Germline V CDR1 and CDR2: MDHEN, SYDVKM. The V end was cut by 5 bases, the J end by 7 bases, with 14 bases between. This CDR3 region has 14 residues. The CDR3 region is CASSPRLNGEKLFF. The CDR3 DNA sequence: TGTGCCAGCAGTCCCCGCCTAAACGGTGAAAAACTGTTTTTT.

This clonotype was seen a handful of times. The chain combines TRBV19 with TRBJ1-5; D is possibly TRBD1 (6 bases). The germline V gene encodes CDR1 LNHDA and CDR2 SQIVND (reference sequence). The CDR3 extends over 13 amino acids. The CDR3 here is CGTSWGPDQPQHF. DNA of the CDR3: TGTGGGACTTCGTGGGGGCCCGATCAGCCCCAGCATTTT.

The table lists this clonotype with a few counts. This sequence joins TRBV11-1 and TRBJ2-5; 11 bases fit TRBD2. This CDR3 spans 20 amino acids. Germline-derived CDR1 and CDR2 are SGHAT and FQDESV (reference sequence). The V and J ends lost 3 bases and 4 bases, in that order; junction bases with no gene match: 19. The CDR3 protein is CASSFGVAGGPVSARETQYF. CDR3 bases: TGTGCCAGCAGCTTTGGGGTAGCGGGAGGGCCCGTATCCGCCCGAGAGACCCAGTACTTC.

A word on this clonotype: One junction end disagrees with the germline gene, perhaps due to a read error. The chain employs TRBV20-1 and TRBJ2-7; D call uncertain. Germline loops: CDR1 DFQATT, CDR2 SNEGSKA (reference sequence). There are 15 residues in the CDR3. CDR3 region: CSARDTAVLTYEQYF. DNA of the CDR3: TGCAGTGCTCGAGACACAGCAGTTCTTACCTACGAGCAGTACTTC.